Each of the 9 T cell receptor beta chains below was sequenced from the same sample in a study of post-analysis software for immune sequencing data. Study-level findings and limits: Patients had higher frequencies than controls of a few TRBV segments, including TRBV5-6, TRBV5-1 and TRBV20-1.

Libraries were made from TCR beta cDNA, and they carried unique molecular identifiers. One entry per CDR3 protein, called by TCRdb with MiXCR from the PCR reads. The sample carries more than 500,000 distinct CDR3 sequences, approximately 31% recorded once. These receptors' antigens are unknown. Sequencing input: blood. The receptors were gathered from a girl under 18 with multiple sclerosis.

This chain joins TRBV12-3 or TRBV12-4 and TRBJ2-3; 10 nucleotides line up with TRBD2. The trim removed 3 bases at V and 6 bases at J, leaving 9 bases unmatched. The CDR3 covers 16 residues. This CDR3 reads CASSLASGGPLDTQYF. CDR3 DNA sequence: TGTGCCAGCAGTTTGGCTAGCGGGGGCCCGTTGGATACGCAGTATTTT.

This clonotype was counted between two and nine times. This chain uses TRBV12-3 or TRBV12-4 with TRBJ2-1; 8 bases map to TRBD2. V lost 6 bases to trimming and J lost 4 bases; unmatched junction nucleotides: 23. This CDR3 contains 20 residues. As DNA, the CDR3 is TGTGCCAGCAGCGCAGCTTTGCGGGGGGTTTCATGGCGCGTTTACAATGAGCAGTTCTTC. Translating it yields CASSAALRGVSWRVYNEQFF.

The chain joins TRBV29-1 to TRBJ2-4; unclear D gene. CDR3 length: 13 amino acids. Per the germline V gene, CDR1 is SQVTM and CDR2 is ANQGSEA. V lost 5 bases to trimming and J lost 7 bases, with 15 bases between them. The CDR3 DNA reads TGCAGCGTTTCGTGGGTAAATTCGAACATTCAGTACTTC. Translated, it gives CSVSWVNSNIQYF.

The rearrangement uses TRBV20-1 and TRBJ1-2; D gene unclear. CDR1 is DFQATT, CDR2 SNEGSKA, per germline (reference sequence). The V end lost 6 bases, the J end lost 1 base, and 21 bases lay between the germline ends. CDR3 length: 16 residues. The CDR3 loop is CSARIPGPEFNYGYTF. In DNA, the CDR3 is TGCAGTGCGAGAATACCGGGCCCCGAATTTAACTATGGCTACACCTTC.

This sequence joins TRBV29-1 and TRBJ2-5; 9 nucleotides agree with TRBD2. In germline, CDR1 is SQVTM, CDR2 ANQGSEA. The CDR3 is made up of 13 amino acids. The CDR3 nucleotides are TGCGGCGCTTCTAGCGGGAACCAAGAGACCCAGTACTTC. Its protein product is CGASSGNQETQYF.

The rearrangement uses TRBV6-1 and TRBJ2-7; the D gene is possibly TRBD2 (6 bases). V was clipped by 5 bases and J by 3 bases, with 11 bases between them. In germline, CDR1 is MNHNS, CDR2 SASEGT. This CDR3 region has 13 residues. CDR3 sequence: CASSPVRDYEQYF. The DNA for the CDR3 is TGTGCCAGCAGTCCCGTGCGGGACTACGAGCAGTACTTC.

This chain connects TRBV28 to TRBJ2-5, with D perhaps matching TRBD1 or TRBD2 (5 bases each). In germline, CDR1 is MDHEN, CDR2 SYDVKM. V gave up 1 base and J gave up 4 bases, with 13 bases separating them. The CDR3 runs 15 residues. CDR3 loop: CASSLSGQGLETQYF. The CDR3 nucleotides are TGTGCCAGCAGTTTATCGGGGCAGGGTCTAGAGACCCAGTACTTC. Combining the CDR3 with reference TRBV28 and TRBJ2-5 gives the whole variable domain DVKVTQSSRYLVKRTGEKVFLECVQDMDHENMFWYRQDPGLGLRLIYFSYDVKMKEKGDIPEGYSVSREKKERFSLILESASTNQTSMYLCASSLSGQGLETQYFGPGTRLLVL.

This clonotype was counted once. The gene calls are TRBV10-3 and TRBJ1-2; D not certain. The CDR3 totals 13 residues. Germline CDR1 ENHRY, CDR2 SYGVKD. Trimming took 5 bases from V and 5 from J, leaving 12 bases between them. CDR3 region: CAISLSSNYGYTF. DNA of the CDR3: TGTGCCATCAGTCTATCAAGCAATTATGGCTACACCTTC.

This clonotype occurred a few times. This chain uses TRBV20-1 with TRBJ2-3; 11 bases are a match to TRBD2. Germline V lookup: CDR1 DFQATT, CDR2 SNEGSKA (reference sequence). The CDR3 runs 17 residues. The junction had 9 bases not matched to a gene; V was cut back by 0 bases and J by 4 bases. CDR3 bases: TGCAGTGCTAGAGACTTCCCGGGACTAGCGGCTCCAGATACGCAGTATTTT. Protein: CSARDFPGLAAPDTQYF.